A selection of T cell receptor beta chains follows, all from one sample in a study of T cell repertoires in cytomegalovirus infection. TCRdb reanalysed the reads using MiXCR and keeps one entry per CDR3 protein. The data hold fewer than 550,000 distinct CDR3 sequences, with roughly 29% observed a single time. Material for sequencing was PBMCs. The receptors shown here come from a human donor in good health (CMV status not recorded). Some clones in this sample may be carry-over from other donors' samples. CDR3s include the opening cysteine and the closing phenylalanine or tryptophan. The D gene is left open where the match is weak. The size of a clone is reported for some rows only, either as once, few or many, or as a class for expanded clones.

>TRBV7-9|TRBD2|many|TRBJ2-3
CASSYRLASSTDTQYF
TGTGCCAGCAGCTACCGACTAGCGAGTAGCACAGATACGCAGTATTTT
>TRBV11-2|.|.|TRBJ1-3
CASSFQGRSSSGNTIYF
TGTGCCAGCAGCTTCCAAGGCCGGTCGAGCTCTGGAAACACCATATATTTT
>TRBV6-1|.|.|TRBJ1-2
CASSLTIHGGRGYTF
TGTGCCAGCAGTCTCACGATACATGGGGGACGCGGCTACACCTTC
>TRBV6-2/TRBV6-3|.|few|TRBJ2-1
CASSQDGPRQFF
TGTGCCAGCAGTCAGGACGGGCCCCGGCAGTTCTTC
>TRBV7-2|.|many|TRBJ2-5
CASSFSWETQYF
TGTGCCAGCAGCTTTAGCTGGGAGACCCAGTACTTC
>TRBV24-1|TRBD2|.|TRBJ2-1
CATSDIAGDNEQFF
TGTGCCACCAGTGATATAGCGGGGGACAATGAGCAGTTCTTC
>TRBV5-4|.|few|TRBJ2-1
CASSNWADNEQFF
TGTGCCAGCAGCAATTGGGCTGACAATGAGCAGTTCTTC
>TRBV5-1|TRBD2|few|TRBJ2-3
CASSVAPGLAGGTDTQYF
TGCGCCAGCAGCGTAGCACCGGGACTAGCGGGAGGCACAGATACGCAGTATTTT
>TRBV7-9|TRBD1|.|TRBJ1-5
CASSIEWGTDSNQPQHF
TGTGCCAGCAGCATAGAGTGGGGGACAGATAGCAATCAGCCCCAGCATTTT
>TRBV6-6|.|.|TRBJ2-5
CASSYVTDLQETQYF
TGTGCCAGCAGTTACGTGACAGATCTTCAAGAGACCCAGTACTTC
>TRBV10-3|.|few|TRBJ2-1
CAISERAPSRTNEQFF
TGTGCCATCAGTGAGAGGGCCCCATCTAGGACCAATGAGCAGTTCTTC
>TRBV28|TRBD1|.|TRBJ1-6
CASYGRDRTISSNSPLHF
TGTGCCAGCTATGGCCGGGACAGAACCATATCGTCGAATTCACCCCTCCACTTT
>TRBV7-2|.|many|TRBJ2-3
CASSFTERGQYF
TGTGCCAGCAGTTTCACGGAGAGGGGGCAGTATTTT
>TRBV11-1|.|few|TRBJ1-1
CASSPGRRTENTEAFF
TGTGCCAGCAGCCCCGGACGGCGGACAGAGAACACTGAAGCTTTCTTT
>TRBV7-8|.|few|TRBJ2-1
CASSRKRGTLSKGNEQFF
TGTGCCAGCAGCCGAAAGAGAGGAACTCTCTCGAAGGGCAATGAGCAGTTCTTC
>TRBV6-2/TRBV6-3|.|.|TRBJ1-4
CASSPGRKLFF
TGTGCCAGCTCGCCGGGCAGAAAACTGTTTTTT
>TRBV12-3/TRBV12-4|.|few|TRBJ1-5
CASSFGIRRQHF
TGTGCCAGCAGCTTCGGGATTCGACGGCAGCATTTT
>TRBV19|TRBD2|.|TRBJ2-1
CASSTLRGLAGGQGDEQFF
TGTGCCAGTAGTACCCTCCGGGGACTAGCGGGAGGCCAAGGGGATGAGCAGTTCTTC